The clone carrying this TCR beta chain was detected a few times. Data came from immunoSEQ multiplex PCR; TCRdb stores just in-frame clones and leaves some out. Of 150,000 to 250,000 clones listed, roughly 80% were seen once; the top ten hold 7.5%. The record originates from a study of blood T cell repertoires in COVID-19. Germline CDR1 SGHVS, CDR2 FNYEAQ. The germline V and J ends were trimmed by 5 bases and 4 bases, with 12 bases remaining between them. The CDR3 runs 13 residues. Two negative PCRs, clearance, or symptom resolution were required of recovered Cohort 3 donors. This chain links TRBV7-6 with TRBJ2-7, with D possibly TRBD1 on 5 matching bases. The sample comprised PBMCs or T cells enriched from blood (not recorded which). The sequence derives from a man aged 40-49 years who had recovered from COVID-19. CDR3 region: CASSQITGYEQYF. CDR3 sequence (DNA): TGTGCCAGCAGCCAGATCACAGGTTACGAGCAGTACTTC.